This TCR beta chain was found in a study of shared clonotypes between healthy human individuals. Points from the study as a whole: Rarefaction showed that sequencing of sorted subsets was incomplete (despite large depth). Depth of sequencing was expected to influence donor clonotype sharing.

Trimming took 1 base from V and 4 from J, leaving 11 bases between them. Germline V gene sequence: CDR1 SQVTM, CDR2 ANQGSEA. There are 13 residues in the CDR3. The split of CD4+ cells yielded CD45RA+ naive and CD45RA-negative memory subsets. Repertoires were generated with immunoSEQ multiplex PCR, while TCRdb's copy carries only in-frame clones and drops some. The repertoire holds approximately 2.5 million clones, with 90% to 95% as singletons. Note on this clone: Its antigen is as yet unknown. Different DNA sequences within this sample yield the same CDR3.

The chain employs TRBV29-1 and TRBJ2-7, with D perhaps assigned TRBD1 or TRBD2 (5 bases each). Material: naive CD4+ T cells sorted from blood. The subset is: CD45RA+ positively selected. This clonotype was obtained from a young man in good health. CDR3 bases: TGCAGCGTTGAAGGCCAGGGAGTGTACGAGCAGTACTTC. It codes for CSVEGQGVYEQYF.